These 25 T cell receptor beta chains share one sample of origin, sequenced in a study of cytomegalovirus exposure and HLA in healthy donors. Researchers ran the PCR with 60 Vbeta and 13 Jbeta primers. The assay was immunoSEQ multiplex PCR, and TCRdb's table has in-frame clones only and misses some. The sample consists of about 150,000 clones, 65% to 85% of them appearing once. Sequencing was carried out using PBMCs. The receptor set was obtained from a male donor in good health and CMV-seronegative.

The chain carries TRBV5-1 and TRBJ2-7, with TRBD1 as a possible D gene (6 bases). The CDR3 extends over 15 amino acids. Between the trimmed V and J ends, which lost 0 bases and 0 bases, there was a span of 10 bases. CDR1 is SGHRS and CDR2 is YFSETQ in the germline V gene. The CDR3 here is CASSLAGQYSYEQYF. In DNA, the CDR3 is TGCGCCAGCAGCTTGGCTGGACAGTACTCCTACGAGCAGTACTTC. Full variable domain (missing parts from reference TRBV5-1 and TRBJ2-7): KAGVTQTPRYLIKTRGQQVTLSCSPISGHRSVSWYQQTPGQGLQFLFEYFSETQRNKGNFPGRFSGRQFSNSRSEMNVSTLELGDSALYLCASSLAGQYSYEQYFGPGTRLTVT.

The chain employs TRBV7-2 and TRBJ1-3; D not resolved. This CDR3 has 15 amino acids. With 4 bases removed from V and 0 bases from J, the gap between germline ends came to 10 bases. CDR1 and CDR2 from the germline V gene are SGHTA and FQGNSA. CDR3 loop: CASSSGVNSGNTIYF. In nucleotides, the CDR3 is TGTGCCAGCAGCTCCGGGGTAAACTCTGGAAACACCATATATTTT.

The chain couples TRBV7-9 to TRBJ1-2; no reliable D call. V lost 6 bases to trimming and J lost 5 bases, with 13 bases between them. Germline V lookup: CDR1 SEHNR, CDR2 FQNEAQ (reference sequence). The CDR3 length is 13 residues. CDR3 in amino acids: CASRDRGQYGYTF. CDR3 in DNA: TGTGCCAGCAGGGACCGAGGGCAGTATGGCTACACCTTC.

Worth noting for this clone: This sample also contains other DNA sequences that code for the same CDR3. The J gene is TRBJ2-2, the V gene TRBV9; 7 nucleotides agree with TRBD2. Germline V CDR1 and CDR2: SGDLS, YYNGEE. Germline trimming cut 2 bases from V and 0 bases from J; bases unmatched to any gene: 1. This CDR3 spans 15 amino acids. The CDR3 sequence is CASSVGGANTGELFF. The CDR3 nucleotides are TGTGCCAGCAGCGTGGGGGGGGCGAACACCGGGGAGCTGTTTTTT.

The chain links TRBV5-1 to TRBJ2-1, with TRBD2 matching 8 bases. The CDR3 covers 16 residues. The trim removed 3 bases at V and 7 bases at J, leaving 12 bases unmatched. Germline V gene sequence: CDR1 SGHRS, CDR2 YFSETQ. The CDR3, as DNA: TGCGCCAGCAGCTCCGGGGCTAGCGGGTGGGGGAATGAGCAGTTCTTC. Its translation is CASSSGASGWGNEQFF. Full variable domain (remainder filled in from reference TRBV5-1 and TRBJ2-1): KAGVTQTPRYLIKTRGQQVTLSCSPISGHRSVSWYQQTPGQGLQFLFEYFSETQRNKGNFPGRFSGRQFSNSRSEMNVSTLELGDSALYLCASSSGASGWGNEQFFGPGTRLTVL.

This rearrangement joins TRBV11-2 to TRBJ2-5; unclear D gene. V was trimmed by 3 bases and J by 2 bases, leaving 7 bases between them. Germline V gene data show CDR1 as SGHAT and CDR2 as FQNNGV. The CDR3 runs 13 residues. The CDR3 DNA reads TGTGCCAGCAGCTTTGAGGCACAAGAGACCCAGTACTTC. Translating it yields CASSFEAQETQYF.

The chain employs TRBV7-3 and TRBJ2-3, with D perhaps TRBD2 (6 bases). This CDR3 has 15 residues. The germline V and J ends were trimmed by 0 bases and 3 bases, with 10 bases remaining between them. Germline V gene data show CDR1 as SGHTA and CDR2 as FQGTGA. Here the CDR3 reads CASSLTGGGTDTQYF. CDR3 nucleotide sequence: TGTGCCAGCAGCTTAACGGGAGGAGGGACAGATACGCAGTATTTT.

This clone was counted between two and nine times. This chain connects TRBV25-1 to TRBJ2-7, with TRBD2 matching 8 bases. The CDR3 extends over 16 amino acids. CDR1 and CDR2 (germline): MGHDK, SYGVNS. Trimming took 1 base from V and 0 from J; bases not matched to a gene: 5. The CDR3 DNA reads as TGTGCCAGCAGTGAATCTGTCAGCGGGAGCTCCTACGAGCAGTACTTC. Its translation: CASSESVSGSSYEQYF.

This clone was picked up a small number of times. The chain is built from TRBV29-1 and TRBJ1-1, with D hard to call. V was trimmed by 6 bases and J by 13 bases, leaving 9 bases between them. CDR1 is SQVTM and CDR2 is ANQGSEA in the germline V gene. This CDR3 is 8 amino acids long. DNA for the CDR3: TGCAGCGTCCCAACGGGTTTCTTT. This gives the protein CSVPTGFF.

To note about this clone: One end of the junction is discordant with germline, which a read error may explain. This chain connects TRBV4-2 to TRBJ1-2; D is ambiguous. The CDR3 sequence is 16 residues long. Germline V lookup: CDR1 LGHNA, CDR2 YNFKEQ. The CDR3 DNA reads TGTGCCGGCAGCTCTTACCCAGAATTAACCGCGGGGGGCTACACCTTC. Translated, it gives CAGSSYPELTAGGYTF.

CDR3 in amino acids: CASSQDLGAEAFF. The CDR3 region has the DNA TGTGCCAGCAGCCAAGACCTGGGAGCTGAAGCTTTCTTT. This chain joins TRBV14 and TRBJ1-1; no clear D. Trimming left V 0 bases short and J 6 bases short, with 8 bases between. The V gene's germline CDR1 is SGHDN and CDR2 FVKESK. This CDR3 spans 13 amino acids. The whole variable domain, filled in from reference TRBV14 and TRBJ1-1, reads EAGVTQFPSHSVIEKGQTVTLRCDPISGHDNLYWYRRVMGKEIKFLLHFVKESKQDESGMPNNRFLAERTGGTYSTLKVQPAELEDSGVYFCASSQDLGAEAFFGQGTRLTVV.

Notes on this clone: One end of the junction is discordant with germline, which a read error may explain. This chain connects TRBV27 to TRBJ2-1; 10 bases are a match to TRBD2. From germline, CDR1 is MNHEY and CDR2 SMNVEV (reference sequence). This CDR3 is 12 amino acids long. The DNA of the CDR3 is TGTGCCAGCAATGGAGCGGGGGGGCTTACACTCTTC. It specifies CASNGAGGLTLF.

This clone was observed a single time. The chain carries TRBV18 and TRBJ1-1, with TRBD1 matching 8 bases. The CDR3 is 13 residues long. The V gene's germline CDR1 is KGHSH and CDR2 LQKENI. After removal of 7 bases from V and 3 bases from J, the junction contained 4 bases not matched to a gene. The CDR3 loop is CASLGQEYTEAFF. CDR3 bases: TGTGCCAGCTTGGGACAGGAGTACACTGAAGCTTTCTTT.

The chain is built from TRBV29-1 and TRBJ2-7; D perhaps matches TRBD2 (5 bases). Trimming stripped 3 bases from V and 1 base from J, with 10 bases between. The CDR3 runs 13 residues. Germline CDR1 is SQVTM and CDR2 is ANQGSEA. The CDR3 sequence is CSVDDYGSYEQYF. The CDR3 nucleotides read TGCAGCGTTGATGACTATGGGTCCTACGAGCAGTACTTC.

The rearrangement joins TRBV27 to TRBJ1-5, with a weak D call TRBD1 (6 bases). The germline V gene encodes CDR1 MNHEY and CDR2 SMNVEV (reference sequence). Trimming shortened V by 5 bases and J by 3 bases, and 14 bases separated the two germline ends. There are 15 residues in the CDR3. The CDR3 DNA sequence: TGTGCCAGCAGTCCCACAGGGTGGAACAATCAGCCCCAGCATTTT. Translation: CASSPTGWNNQPQHF.

The chain carries TRBV19 and TRBJ2-2; TRBD1 is a possible D gene (6 bases). The V end was cut by 7 bases, the J end by 3 bases, with 12 bases between. Germline V CDR1 and CDR2: LNHDA, SQIVND (reference sequence). The CDR3 is made up of 14 amino acids. CDR3 coding DNA: TGTGCCAGTACCTCGGACAGCTACACCGGGGAGCTGTTTTTT. As protein: CASTSDSYTGELFF.

V usage is TRBV13 and J usage is TRBJ2-7; 7 nucleotides agree with TRBD2. The germline gives CDR1 PRHDT, CDR2 FYEKMQ (reference sequence). The CDR3 extends over 15 amino acids. Unmatched junction bases numbered 11, after V lost 4 bases and J lost 5 bases. CDR3 sequence: CASSSAGDGFHEQYF. The CDR3 DNA follows: TGTGCCAGCAGCTCCGCGGGAGACGGCTTCCACGAGCAGTACTTC.

The rearrangement links TRBV5-4 to TRBJ2-5; D unresolved. V was pared by 0 bases and J by 11 bases, with 11 bases between. The germline CDR1 and CDR2 sequences are SGHNT and YYREEE (reference sequence). The CDR3 totals 12 residues. The CDR3 nucleotides read TGTGCCAGCAGCTTGGAGTCGTCGAGGCAGTACTTC. The encoded protein is CASSLESSRQYF.

The chain employs TRBV27 and TRBJ1-1, with D possibly being TRBD1 (5 bases). The CDR3 sequence is 14 residues long. The germline V and J ends were trimmed by 5 bases and 4 bases, with 14 bases remaining between them. The germline V gene encodes CDR1 MNHEY and CDR2 SMNVEV (reference sequence). CDR3 amino acids: CASSGSGRGTEAFF. The CDR3 DNA is TGTGCCAGCAGTGGGTCGGGGAGGGGCACTGAAGCTTTCTTT.

The V and J genes are TRBV28 and TRBJ2-3; D might be TRBD2 (5 bases). The CDR3 totals 13 residues. In germline, CDR1 is MDHEN, CDR2 SYDVKM. V lost 2 bases and J 4 bases, leaving 7 bases between the germline ends. CDR3 in amino acids: CASSLTSPDTQYF. The CDR3 DNA reads as TGTGCCAGCAGTTTAACTAGTCCAGATACGCAGTATTTT.

The chain uses TRBV9 and TRBJ2-2, with 9 bases fitting TRBD1. Germline values: CDR1 SGDLS, CDR2 YYNGEE. J lost 5 bases, V lost 0 bases, and 11 bases had no gene match. This CDR3 has 18 residues. The chain's CDR3 is CASSVGTGAGVGTGELFF. CDR3 DNA: TGTGCCAGCAGCGTAGGGACAGGGGCGGGTGTTGGTACCGGGGAGCTGTTTTTT.

Note on this clone: At one end, the junction sequence differs from germline, possibly due to a read error. The chain combines TRBV7-9 with TRBJ2-7, with 12 bases lining up with TRBD2. Germline loops: CDR1 SEHNR, CDR2 FQNEAQ (reference sequence). The CDR3 is made up of 17 amino acids. The DNA for the CDR3 is TGTGCCAGCTCTGGGACTAGCGGGTCAATATACTCCTACGAGCAGCACTTC. Amino acids: CASSGTSGSIYSYEQHF.

The CDR3 sequence: CASSLAPTSTDTQYF. CDR3 nucleotide sequence: TGTGCCAGCAGCTTAGCCCCTACGAGCACAGATACGCAGTATTTT. The chain links TRBV7-8 to TRBJ2-3; no clear D gene. This CDR3 is built from 15 residues. V was cut by 0 bases and J by 0 bases, with 7 bases left in between. Germline CDR1 SGHVS, CDR2 FQNEAQ.

The CDR3 DNA reads as TGCGCCAGCAGCCAAGGGATACACGGGACTCACGGGGGGAATGAGCAGTTCTTC. It encodes CASSQGIHGTHGGNEQFF. This rearrangement joins TRBV4-3 to TRBJ2-1; TRBD2 matches at 7 bases. Germline loops: CDR1 LGHNA, CDR2 YSLEER. Germline trimming cut 1 base from V and 7 bases from J; bases unmatched to any gene: 16. This CDR3 spans 18 amino acids.

This clone is a singleton in its sample. The gene calls are TRBV9 and TRBJ2-7, with TRBD2 as a possible D gene (6 bases). V dropped 4 bases and J dropped 0 bases, with 20 bases sitting between them. The CDR3 covers 17 residues. Germline V gene data show CDR1 as SGDLS and CDR2 as YYNGEE. CDR3 residues: CASSPTSSAASSYEQYF. The CDR3 DNA reads TGTGCCAGCAGCCCCACCTCTAGCGCGGCTAGCTCCTACGAGCAGTACTTC.